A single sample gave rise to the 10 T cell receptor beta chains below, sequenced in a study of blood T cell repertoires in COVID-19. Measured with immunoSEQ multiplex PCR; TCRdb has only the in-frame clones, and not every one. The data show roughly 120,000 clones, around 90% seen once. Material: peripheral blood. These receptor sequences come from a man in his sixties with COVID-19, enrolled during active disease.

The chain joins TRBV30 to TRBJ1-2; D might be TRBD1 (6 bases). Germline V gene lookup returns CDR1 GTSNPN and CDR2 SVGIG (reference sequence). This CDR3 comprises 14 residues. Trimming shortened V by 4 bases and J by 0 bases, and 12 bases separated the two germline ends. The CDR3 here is CAWTKGGANYGYTF. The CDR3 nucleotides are TGTGCCTGGACCAAGGGGGGGGCTAACTATGGCTACACCTTC. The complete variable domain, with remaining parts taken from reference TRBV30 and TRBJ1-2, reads SQTIHQWPATLVQPVGSPLSLECTVEGTSNPNLYWYRQAAGRGLQLLFYSVGIGQISSEVPQNLSASRPQDRQFILSSKKLLLSDSGFYLCAWTKGGANYGYTFGSGTRLTVV.

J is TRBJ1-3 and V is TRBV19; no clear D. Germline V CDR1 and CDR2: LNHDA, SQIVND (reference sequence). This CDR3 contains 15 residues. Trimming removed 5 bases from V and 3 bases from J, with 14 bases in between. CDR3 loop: CASSQIAGNGNTIYF. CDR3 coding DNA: TGTGCCAGTAGTCAGATCGCGGGGAATGGAAACACCATATATTTT.

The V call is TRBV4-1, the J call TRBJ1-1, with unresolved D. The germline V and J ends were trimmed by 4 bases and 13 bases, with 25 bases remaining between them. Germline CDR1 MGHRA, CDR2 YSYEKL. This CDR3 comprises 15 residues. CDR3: CASSRERTGLREVFF. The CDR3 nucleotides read TGCGCCAGCAGCCGGGAAAGGACGGGCCTGAGGGAGGTTTTCTTT.

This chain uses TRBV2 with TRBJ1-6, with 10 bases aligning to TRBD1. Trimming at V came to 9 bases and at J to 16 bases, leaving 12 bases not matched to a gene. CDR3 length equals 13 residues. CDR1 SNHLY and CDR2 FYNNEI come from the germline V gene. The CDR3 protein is CASQGQGRRELHF. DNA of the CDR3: TGTGCCAGTCAGGGACAGGGGCGACGGGAGCTCCACTTT.

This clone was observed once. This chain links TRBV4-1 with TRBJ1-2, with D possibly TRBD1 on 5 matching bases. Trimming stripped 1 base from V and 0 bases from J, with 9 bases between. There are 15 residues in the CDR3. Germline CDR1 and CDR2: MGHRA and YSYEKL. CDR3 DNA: TGCGCCAGCAGCCAAGCGACAGCTGCTAACTATGGCTACACCTTC. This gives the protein CASSQATAANYGYTF.

The CDR3 protein is CASSSTGSYEQYF. The CDR3, as DNA: TGTGCCAGCAGCTCGACAGGGTCCTACGAGCAGTACTTC. J is TRBJ2-7 and V is TRBV11-3; 7 bases are a match to TRBD1. The J segment lost 1 base and the V segment lost 4 bases, leaving 1 base of the junction unmatched. Germline V gene data show CDR1 as SGHNT and CDR2 as YENEEA. CDR3 size: 13 residues.

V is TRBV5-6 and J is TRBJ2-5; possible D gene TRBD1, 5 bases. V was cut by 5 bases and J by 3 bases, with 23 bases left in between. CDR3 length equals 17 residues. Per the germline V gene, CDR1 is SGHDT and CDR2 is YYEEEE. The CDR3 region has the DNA TGTGCCAGCAGGCACTCGGGTAGGGGTGAGAGAGAAGAGACCCAGTACTTC. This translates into CASRHSGRGEREETQYF.

CDR3 in amino acids: CATSDLGAGGETQYF. DNA of the CDR3: TGTGCCACCAGTGATTTGGGCGCAGGGGGTGAGACCCAGTACTTC. The rearrangement uses TRBV24-1 and TRBJ2-5; 7 nucleotides align to TRBD1. CDR3 length: 15 residues. V lost 0 bases and J lost 5; bases outside the gene matches: 5. Germline loops: CDR1 KGHDR, CDR2 SFDVKD.

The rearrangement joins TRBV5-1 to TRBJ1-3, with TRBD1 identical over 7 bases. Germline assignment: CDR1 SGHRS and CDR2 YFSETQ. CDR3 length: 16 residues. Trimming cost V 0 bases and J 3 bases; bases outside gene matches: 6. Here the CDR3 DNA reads TGCGCCAGCAGCTTGGCAAGAGGGGGCGGTGGAAACACCATATATTTT. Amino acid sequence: CASSLARGGGGNTIYF. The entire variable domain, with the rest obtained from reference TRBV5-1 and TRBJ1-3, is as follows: KAGVTQTPRYLIKTRGQQVTLSCSPISGHRSVSWYQQTPGQGLQFLFEYFSETQRNKGNFPGRFSGRQFSNSRSEMNVSTLELGDSALYLCASSLARGGGGNTIYFGEGSWLTVV.

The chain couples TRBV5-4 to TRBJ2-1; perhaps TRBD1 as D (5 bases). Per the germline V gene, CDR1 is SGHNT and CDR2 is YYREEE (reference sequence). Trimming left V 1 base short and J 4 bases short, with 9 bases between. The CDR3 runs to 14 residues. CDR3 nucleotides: TGTGCCAGCAGCTTGAAGGGGAATTACAATGAGCAGTTCTTC. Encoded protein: CASSLKGNYNEQFF.